This T cell receptor beta chain was captured by sequencing in a study of blood T cells in healthy people across ages (dated by TCRdb to 2014 to 2015). About the full investigation: In model experiments, template switching captured about one uniquely barcoded TCR beta cDNA molecule for every two T cells. Using deep sequencing normalized with unique cDNA molecular identifiers, the study measured how TCR beta repertoire diversity changes with age. The study analyzed two additional independent replicas of 1 million unique cDNA reads from the same blood draw for two donors, one aged 18 to 29 and one aged 80 or older. To avoid experimental bias, donors of different ages were randomly spread across the sequencing lanes. Four age groups were formed from the donors: young (average 16 years), middle-aged (approximately 42), aged (about 68) and long-lived (less than 85). Study-wide findings and limitations: A strong correlation was found between observed TCR beta diversity and the percentage of naive T cells measured by flow cytometry. Total diversity estimates from one million sequenced T cells were considered lower bounds and underestimates. The CMV infection status of donors was not known, potentially confounding age-related changes in expanded clonotypes. Compared with the aged group, the long-lived group had more naive CD4+ T cells, fewer expanded clones and increased TCR diversity, a pattern suggesting age selection. Observed TCR beta diversity per million T cells fell roughly linearly with age, and a significant reduction was already apparent by age roughly 40. Conclusive comparison of naive and antigen-experienced compartments was prevented by the profiling of bulk unsorted PBMCs.

Systemically healthy Caucasian individuals from Russia, some 40 in total and aged about 6 to 100 years, were included as donors. Each donor gave 8 to 10 milliliters of peripheral blood, collected into EDTA-treated Vacutainer tubes. PBMCs were isolated by Ficoll-Paque density-gradient centrifugation, with at least 7 million obtained per sample. Total RNA, at least 5 micrograms per sample, was extracted from PBMCs with Trizol reagent. For every donor, flow cytometry on a PBMC aliquot measured the percentage of naive CD45RAhigh/CD27high T cells. The library relied on 5' RACE. The reads were generated on an Illumina HiSeq 2500. A second PCR of 7 to 11 cycles was performed with a sample-barcoded 5' primer and a J-beta primer mix. A unique molecular identifier was introduced onto each TCR beta cDNA molecule by a template-switch 5' adaptor carrying 12 random nucleotides. At least 2.5 million CDR3-containing paired-end reads were obtained from each sample. First-strand cDNA was synthesized from all RNA with the Mint cDNA synthesis kit, primed by a TRBC-specific oligonucleotide. Following uracil-DNA glycosylase treatment, all cDNA underwent a first 18-cycle PCR with the universal primers M1SS and BC2_uni_R. The source study handled its data this way. For normalization, 1 million high-quality reads were randomly selected from each sample, with every read carrying a distinct molecular identifier. Reads sharing molecular identifiers were discarded rather than binned into consensus sequences. MiTCR, with a Q25 quality threshold and the strictest error-elimination algorithm, was used for CDR3 identification, clonotype clustering and error correction. A nonparametric unseen species model using Euler transformation provided a lower-bound estimate of total TCR beta diversity. TCRdb trimmed public reads at Q25 via fastp, called clones via MiXCR and kept in-frame beta chains. When rows share a CDR3 protein, they turn into one entry using the most common DNA and genes. What appears here as the V and J calls and clone size reflects TCRdb's work, not the paper's. The sample table holds approximately 1.5 million distinct CDR3 sequences, of which almost 35% were seen once. The top ten clonotypes cover about 11% of the sample.

This clonotype was found a few times. The clone's antigen remains unknown. No much larger clone exists at a distance of one base, and base qualities are not known. According to the germline V gene, CDR1 reads SGHTA and CDR2 reads FQGNSA. CDR3 length: 14 amino acids, cysteine to phenylalanine. Here the CDR3 DNA is all that survives: 42 bases in frame from base 1. Trimming costs V 4 bases and J 3 bases, and their ends lie 10 bases apart. The chain employs TRBV7-2 and TRBJ1-5, with a tentative D gene TRBD1 over 5 matching bases. The sequence was collected from a woman in her 30s in good health. The sample taken for sequencing was blood. The bases read TGTGCCAGCAGCTCCGGGGCCTACAATCAGCCCCAGCATTTT. Its amino acids are CASSSGAYNQPQHF.